This T cell receptor (beta chain) was profiled in a study of control samples from healthy donors and cancer patients. Using immunoSEQ multiplex PCR, the repertoire was profiled, and TCRdb retains in-frame clones only, with some absent. The sample has approximately 84,000 clones, 82% seen once. This clone was seen more than once but under ten times. Per germline, CDR1 MGHRA and CDR2 YSYEKL. With 4 bases removed from V and 5 bases from J, the gap between germline ends came to 12 bases. CDR3 length: 14 amino acids. This rearrangement joins TRBV4-1 to TRBJ2-1; D is unclear. The TCR originated in a woman aged 55 to 70 in good health. Sequencing used blood. CDR3 sequence: CASSREGLNNEQFF. The CDR3 nucleotides read TGCGCCAGCAGCCGAGAAGGATTAAACAATGAGCAGTTCTTC.